A selection of T cell receptor beta chains follows, all from one sample in a study of T cells in Graves' hyperthyroidism and ophthalmopathy. Each CDR3 protein is one row after TCRdb ran MiXCR on the multiplex PCR reads. The sample shows about 59,000 distinct CDR3 sequences, approximately 53% of them seen only once. Sequenced: blood. These receptors were taken from a woman aged 60-70 years with Graves' ophthalmopathy. Each CDR3 is given with its conserved first and last residue. The D gene is left open where the match is weak. Only some rows state a clone size, as once, few, many or a class for expanded clones.

v_call	d_call	j_call	clone_size	cdr3_aa	cdr3_nt
TRBV6-1	-	TRBJ2-5	many	CASRGTTSFETQYF	TGTGCCAGCAGGGGAACCACTAGCTTCGAGACCCAGTACTTC
TRBV7-9	TRBD1	TRBJ2-1	-	CASSSRDREYNEQFF	TGTGCCAGCAGCTCGCGGGACAGGGAGTACAATGAGCAGTTCTTC
TRBV19	TRBD2	TRBJ2-2	-	CASSTITAGLAGAGTGELFF	TGTGCCAGTAGTACGATAACCGCCGGACTAGCGGGAGCTGGCACTGGGGAGCTGTTTTTT
TRBV5-6	-	TRBJ2-7	many	CASSLEARGSEQYF	TGTGCCAGCAGCTTGGAGGCCCGGGGGAGCGAGCAGTACTTC
TRBV28	-	TRBJ1-1	many	CASSFTGAGEAFF	TGTGCCAGCAGTTTTACCGGGGCCGGTGAAGCTTTCTTT
TRBV4-1	-	TRBJ2-1	-	CASSRVGGNGQFF	TGCGCCAGCAGCCGGGTAGGAGGGAATGGGCAGTTCTTC
TRBV19	-	TRBJ1-2	-	CASSIVYGGENYGYTF	TGTGCCAGTAGTATAGTCTACGGAGGGGAGAACTATGGCTACACCTTC
TRBV20-1	TRBD1	TRBJ2-5	-	CSARPRQGQETQYF	TGCAGTGCTAGACCGCGACAGGGGCAAGAGACCCAGTACTTC
TRBV20-1	TRBD2	TRBJ2-3	-	CSASSATGGRVLNTDAQYF	TGCAGTGCTAGTTCCGCGACTGGCGGGAGGGTCTTAAACACAGATGCGCAGTATTTT
TRBV20-1	TRBD1	TRBJ2-7	-	CSARGTGREQYF	TGCAGTGCTAGGGGGACAGGACGGGAGCAGTACTTC
TRBV7-8	-	TRBJ1-4	-	CASSLVRSNEKLFF	TGTGCCAGCAGCTTAGTCCGGAGTAATGAAAAACTGTTTTTT
TRBV6-4	TRBD1	TRBJ2-7	once	CASSDSGTGWYEQYF	TGTGCCAGCAGTGACTCGGGGACAGGGTGGTACGAGCAGTACTTC
TRBV3-1	-	TRBJ2-5	-	CASSQVTSRETQYF	TGTGCCAGCAGCCAAGTTACTAGCAGGGAGACCCAGTACTTC
TRBV7-2	-	TRBJ2-2	-	CASSYHPSGELFF	TGTGCCAGCAGCTATCACCCCTCCGGGGAGCTGTTTTTT
TRBV30	-	TRBJ1-3	-	CAWSRFGSAGNTIYF	TGTGCCTGGAGCAGATTCGGGAGTGCTGGAAACACCATATATTTT
TRBV20-1	TRBD1	TRBJ1-3	-	CSARTGFSGNTIYF	TGCAGTGCTCGGACAGGGTTCTCTGGAAACACCATATATTTT
TRBV7-8	TRBD2	TRBJ2-5	-	CASSPRRTSSSETQYF	TGTGCCAGCAGCCCGAGACGGACTAGTTCTTCAGAGACCCAGTACTTC
TRBV2	TRBD1	TRBJ1-5	many	CASSWTGGRNQPQHF	TGTGCCAGCAGTTGGACAGGGGGGAGGAATCAGCCCCAGCATTTT
TRBV10-3	TRBD2	TRBJ2-1	many	CAISEGLAGGYEQFF	TGTGCCATCAGTGAGGGCCTAGCGGGTGGATATGAGCAGTTCTTC
TRBV24-1	-	TRBJ1-4	medium-sized	CATSDFRGELFF	TGTGCCACCAGTGATTTTAGGGGAGAACTGTTTTTT
TRBV4-3	TRBD1	TRBJ2-7	many	CASSTRQGENEQYF	TGCGCCAGCAGCACACGACAGGGTGAGAACGAGCAGTACTTC
TRBV11-2	-	TRBJ2-3	many	CASSRSGTGATDTQYF	TGTGCCAGCAGTCGTTCCGGGACGGGAGCCACAGATACGCAGTATTTT
TRBV5-1	TRBD1	TRBJ2-7	-	CASSLGTGRPYEQYF	TGCGCCAGCAGCTTGGGGACAGGGCGACCCTACGAGCAGTACTTC
TRBV4-2	TRBD1	TRBJ1-1	many	CASSQEGRGREQTEAFF	TGTGCCAGCAGCCAAGAGGGGAGGGGGCGGGAACAGACTGAAGCTTTCTTT
TRBV6-6	-	TRBJ1-6	many	CASSYKDVAVSLHF	TGTGCCAGCAGTTACAAAGACGTAGCGGTATCCCTCCACTTT
TRBV5-5	-	TRBJ2-7	many	CASSLDANRGAYEQYF	TGTGCCAGCAGCTTGGATGCAAATAGGGGTGCCTACGAGCAGTACTTC
TRBV27	-	TRBJ2-3	many	CASSLHTDTQYF	TGTGCCAGCAGTTTACACACAGATACGCAGTATTTT
TRBV5-1	TRBD2	TRBJ2-5	many	CASSFLPSGGARETQYF	TGCGCCAGCAGTTTTCTCCCCAGCGGGGGGGCACGAGAGACCCAGTACTTC
TRBV7-7	TRBD1	TRBJ2-5	many	CASSYRQGETQYF	TGTGCTAGCAGCTACAGACAGGGGGAGACCCAGTACTTC
TRBV5-1	TRBD1	TRBJ2-3	many	CASSTDRDSTTDTQYF	TGCGCCAGCAGCACGGACCGGGACAGTACCACAGATACGCAGTATTTT
TRBV4-2	TRBD1	TRBJ1-5	many	CASSQRQGKSQPQHF	TGTGCCAGCAGCCAAAGACAGGGGAAGTCGCAGCCCCAGCATTTT